The 24 T cell receptor beta chains below come from one sample, sequenced in a study of T cell changes during pregnancy in multiple sclerosis. Some clones are missing from TCRdb's copy, which holds only in-frame ones; the method was immunoSEQ multiplex PCR. The sample has about 38,000 clones; approximately 90% are singletons. The starting material was CD8+ T cells from peripheral blood mononuclear cells, obtained in the third trimester of pregnancy. These receptors all stem from a female donor with multiple sclerosis, enrolled in a pregnancy study.

This chain links TRBV28 with TRBJ2-2; D possibly corresponds to TRBD2 (6 bases). Germline assignment: CDR1 MDHEN and CDR2 SYDVKM. There are 14 residues in the CDR3. With 3 bases removed from V and 7 bases from J, the gap between germline ends came to 12 bases. This CDR3 is CASSFLLEGGELFF. The CDR3 DNA is TGTGCCAGCAGTTTTCTATTGGAGGGCGGGGAGCTGTTTTTT.

DNA for the CDR3: TGCGCCAGCAGCCCGACAGGACCCTATGAAGCTTTCTTT. This encodes CASSPTGPYEAFF. The chain carries TRBV5-1 and TRBJ1-1, with a tentative D call TRBD1 (6 bases). V was shortened by 4 bases and J by 7 bases, with 14 bases between the two germline ends. The CDR3 is 13 residues long. The germline CDR1 and CDR2 sequences are SGHRS and YFSETQ.

V is TRBV5-6 and J is TRBJ2-7; D might be TRBD2 (6 bases). V was clipped by 4 bases and J by 7 bases, with 15 bases between them. CDR1 SGHDT and CDR2 YYEEEE come from the germline V gene. CDR3 length: 13 residues. The CDR3 sequence is CASSPTLSGEQYF. The DNA for the CDR3 is TGTGCCAGCAGCCCGACATTGAGCGGGGAGCAGTACTTC.

The rearrangement joins TRBV7-9 to TRBJ2-7; possibly TRBD1 for D (5 bases). The CDR3 sequence is 15 residues long. Germline V CDR1 and CDR2: SEHNR, FQNEAQ (reference sequence). V was clipped by 5 bases and J by 5 bases, with 19 bases between them. The CDR3 sequence: CASSTWTRVGNEQYF. The CDR3 region has the DNA TGTGCCAGCAGCACCTGGACCAGGGTGGGTAACGAGCAGTACTTC.

V usage is TRBV5-1 and J usage is TRBJ2-7; 11 nucleotides align to TRBD1. V trimming: 5 bases; J trimming: 0 bases; junction bases outside the gene matches: 4. The CDR3 runs to 15 residues. Germline values: CDR1 SGHRS, CDR2 YFSETQ. The CDR3 protein is CASRFGTGGSYEQYF. CDR3 bases: TGCGCCAGCAGATTCGGGACAGGGGGCTCCTACGAGCAGTACTTC. Based on the CDR3 plus reference TRBV5-1 and TRBJ2-7, the full variable domain is KAGVTQTPRYLIKTRGQQVTLSCSPISGHRSVSWYQQTPGQGLQFLFEYFSETQRNKGNFPGRFSGRQFSNSRSEMNVSTLELGDSALYLCASRFGTGGSYEQYFGPGTRLTVT.

The J gene is TRBJ1-6, the V gene TRBV11-1; D is possibly TRBD1 (5 bases). Deletions cut 5 bases from V and 7 bases from J, with 21 bases between. The germline V gene encodes CDR1 SGHAT and CDR2 FQDESV (reference sequence). This CDR3 contains 17 residues. The chain's CDR3 is CASSPAPRVRPNSPLHF. The CDR3 nucleotides are TGTGCCAGCAGCCCAGCCCCCAGGGTGAGACCGAATTCACCCCTCCACTTT.

This clone showed up just a few times. This chain uses TRBV19 with TRBJ1-1, with unresolved D. Germline CDR1 is LNHDA and CDR2 is SQIVND (reference sequence). This CDR3 is 14 amino acids long. Between the trimmed V and J ends, which lost 4 bases and 3 bases, there was a span of 12 bases. The CDR3 loop reads CASSSPGWDTEAFF. The DNA of the CDR3 is TGTGCCAGTAGTAGTCCGGGTTGGGACACTGAAGCTTTCTTT.

CDR3: CASSLVVGAYTDTQYF. CDR3 nucleotide sequence: TGCGCCAGCAGCTTGGTGGTGGGGGCCTACACAGATACGCAGTATTTT. V is TRBV5-1 and J is TRBJ2-3, with D possibly being TRBD1 (6 bases). The CDR3 is 16 residues long. V lost 0 bases, J lost 2 bases, and 13 bases lay in between. Germline values: CDR1 SGHRS, CDR2 YFSETQ.

The chain couples TRBV9 to TRBJ2-3; perhaps TRBD2 as D (7 bases). Germline CDR1 SGDLS, CDR2 YYNGEE. The CDR3 totals 15 residues. Trimming took 5 bases from V and 5 from J, leaving 18 bases between them. CDR3 sequence: CASSFGGGGKDTQYF. The CDR3 DNA is TGTGCCAGCAGTTTTGGTGGCGGGGGCAAAGATACGCAGTATTTT.

This clone was picked up one time. The V gene is TRBV5-1, the J gene TRBJ2-5, with 9 bases aligning to TRBD1. The last part of the DNA fits TRBJ2-7 better; the J call may be wrong. CDR1 is SGHRS and CDR2 is YFSETQ in the germline V gene. The CDR3 contains 15 residues. The chain's CDR3 is CASSFDRGVSYEQYF. In DNA form, the CDR3 reads TGCGCCAGCAGCTTCGACAGGGGGGTTTCCTACGAGCAGTACTTC.

The genes are TRBV10-1 and TRBJ1-1; 10 bases line up with TRBD1. V lost 6 bases to trimming and J lost 5 bases; unmatched junction nucleotides: 3. CDR1 and CDR2 from the germline V gene are WNHNN and SYGVQD (reference sequence). This CDR3 region has 13 residues. This CDR3 is CASSRDRGTEAFF. CDR3 nucleotide sequence: TGCGCCAGCAGCCGGGACAGGGGAACTGAAGCTTTCTTT.

CDR3 amino acids: CASSQEFRGRVGYTF. The CDR3 nucleotides read TGCGCCAGCAGCCAAGAATTTCGGGGGAGGGTTGGCTACACCTTC. This chain joins TRBV4-1 and TRBJ1-2; a weak D match, TRBD1 (5 bases). Germline values: CDR1 MGHRA, CDR2 YSYEKL. V lost 0 bases and J lost 7, with 15 bases in between. The CDR3 is 15 amino acids.

The V call is TRBV13, the J call TRBJ2-3, with 7 bases identical to TRBD2. This CDR3 region has 15 residues. Trimming at V came to 5 bases and at J to 2 bases, leaving 7 bases not matched to a gene. Germline-derived CDR1 and CDR2 are PRHDT and FYEKMQ (reference sequence). CDR3 bases: TGTGCCAGCAGCCCAGCGGGACTCGCCACAGATACGCAGTATTTT. It codes for CASSPAGLATDTQYF.

CDR3 protein: CASRNRQGVWTEAFF. The CDR3 region has the DNA TGTGCCAGTAGGAACCGACAGGGCGTTTGGACTGAAGCTTTCTTT. The J gene is TRBJ1-1, the V gene TRBV19; 7 bases line up with TRBD1. V was pared by 6 bases and J by 5 bases, with 12 bases of the junction left unmatched. The CDR3 contains 15 residues. Germline CDR1 LNHDA, CDR2 SQIVND (reference sequence).

V gene TRBV10-3 combines with J gene TRBJ1-1, with D perhaps TRBD1 (5 bases). Germline-derived CDR1 and CDR2 are ENHRY and SYGVKD. V gave up 2 bases and J gave up 1 base, with 8 bases separating them. This CDR3 contains 14 residues. CDR3 DNA sequence: TGTGCCATCAGTGAGAAGGGGAAGAACACTGAAGCTTTCTTT. It codes for CAISEKGKNTEAFF.

V usage is TRBV6-1 and J usage is TRBJ1-5; TRBD1 matches 7 bases. CDR1 MNHNS and CDR2 SASEGT come from the germline V gene. This CDR3 region has 14 residues. The junction had 9 bases not matched to a gene; V was cut back by 2 bases and J by 11 bases. The chain's CDR3 is CASSEFSTGRTQHF. The CDR3, as DNA: TGTGCCAGCAGTGAATTTTCGACAGGGAGGACCCAGCATTTT.

The chain combines TRBV7-9 with TRBJ1-1; the D gene is possibly TRBD1 (6 bases). Germline assignment: CDR1 SEHNR and CDR2 FQNEAQ (reference sequence). The CDR3 runs to 14 residues. The V end was cut by 5 bases, the J end by 5 bases, with 15 bases between. In nucleotides, the CDR3 is TGTGCCAGCAGCCTACAGGGTGGGTGGACTGAAGCTTTCTTT. It yields the protein CASSLQGGWTEAFF.

This sequence joins TRBV27 and TRBJ2-1; 7 bases match TRBD2. Trimming cost V 5 bases and J 8 bases; bases outside gene matches: 15. The CDR3 contains 16 residues. The germline V gene encodes CDR1 MNHEY and CDR2 SMNVEV (reference sequence). Here the CDR3 reads CASSALSGAIQDEQFF. The CDR3, as DNA: TGTGCCAGCAGTGCCCTCAGCGGGGCTATACAAGATGAGCAGTTCTTC.

The J gene is TRBJ1-2, the V gene TRBV5-6; D ambiguous. Germline loops: CDR1 SGHDT, CDR2 YYEEEE. V was shortened by 0 bases and J by 4 bases, with 4 bases between the two germline ends. The CDR3 covers 12 residues. CDR3 coding DNA: TGTGCCAGCAGCTTGGACGGCTATGGCTACACCTTC. It is translated as CASSLDGYGYTF.

This rearrangement joins TRBV6-1 to TRBJ2-1; unclear D gene. CDR3 length: 12 amino acids. From germline, CDR1 is MNHNS and CDR2 SASEGT. Between the trimmed V and J ends, which lost 4 bases and 8 bases, there was a span of 9 bases. The CDR3 loop reads CASSGLLHEQFF. CDR3 DNA: TGTGCCAGCAGTGGTCTACTCCATGAGCAGTTCTTC.

This chain uses TRBV7-9 with TRBJ1-2; the match to TRBD1 covers 10 bases. Trimming took 5 bases from V and 9 from J; bases not matched to a gene: 6. CDR3 length equals 13 residues. Germline V gives CDR1 SEHNR, CDR2 FQNEAQ (reference sequence). CDR3 sequence reads: CASSADRGTSYTF. CDR3 DNA sequence: TGTGCCAGCAGCGCGGACAGGGGGACGAGCTACACCTTC.

CDR3: CASSSQAEAYGYTF. The DNA of the CDR3 is TGTGCCAGCAGTTCCCAGGCGGAGGCCTATGGCTACACCTTC. J is TRBJ1-2 and V is TRBV7-9; D uncertain. Germline V gene lookup returns CDR1 SEHNR and CDR2 FQNEAQ (reference sequence). This CDR3 has 14 residues. Trimming cost V 6 bases and J 4 bases, with 15 bases left between them.

This CDR3 is CASSLLRGTEAFF. CDR3 DNA sequence: TGTGCCAGCAGCCTACTCAGGGGCACTGAAGCTTTCTTT. The gene calls are TRBV7-3 and TRBJ1-1; D is possibly TRBD1 (6 bases). The germline V gene encodes CDR1 SGHTA and CDR2 FQGTGA. The V end was cut by 5 bases, the J end by 4 bases, with 11 bases between. CDR3 length: 13 residues.

The chain employs TRBV10-3 and TRBJ1-6; the match to TRBD1 covers 7 bases. V shed 3 bases and J 8 bases; nucleotides not matched to a gene: 7. Germline V gives CDR1 ENHRY, CDR2 SYGVKD. This CDR3 is built from 15 residues. CDR3 sequence (DNA): TGTGCCATCAGTGATGTTGACAGGGCCGATTCACCCCTCCACTTT. This encodes CAISDVDRADSPLHF.